The rows below give T cell receptor beta chains drawn from one sample of a study of cytomegalovirus exposure and HLA in healthy donors. Generated by immunoSEQ multiplex PCR, the TCRdb table keeps only in-frame clones and is missing some. The sample yields approximately 75,000 clones, roughly 84% seen once. The sample taken for sequencing was PBMCs. The receptors originated from an older man in good health and CMV-seropositive. Both conserved end residues are part of each CDR3. D genes are given only for firm matches. Only some rows state a clone size, as once, few, many or a class for expanded clones.

v_gene	j_gene	abundance	d_gene	CDR3nt	CDR3aa
TRBV7-8	TRBJ2-7	.	TRBD1	TGTGCCAGCAGCCCCGGGACAGGGGCCTACGAGCAGTACTTC	CASSPGTGAYEQYF
TRBV5-1	TRBJ1-1	.	.	TGCGCCAGCAGCGAAAGACAAAACACTGAAGCTTTCTTT	CASSERQNTEAFF
TRBV19	TRBJ2-2	.	TRBD2	TGTGCCAGTAGTCCGAAGGGACTAGCGGGAGAGGTACACACCGGGGAGCTGTTTTTT	CASSPKGLAGEVHTGELFF
TRBV25-1	TRBJ2-3	.	.	TGTGCCAGCAGTCTCACAGATACGCAGTATTTT	CASSLTDTQYF
TRBV19	TRBJ2-7	once	.	TGTGCCAGTAGTATTGCAGGGTTGGGTTACGAGCAGTACTTC	CASSIAGLGYEQYF
TRBV5-1	TRBJ1-6	.	.	TGCGCCAGCAGCGACAGAGATAATTCACCCCTCCACTTT	CASSDRDNSPLHF
TRBV11-2	TRBJ2-2	.	.	TGTGCCAGCAGCTTAGGTAGGGAGTGGGGCACCGGGGAGCTGTTTTTT	CASSLGREWGTGELFF
TRBV7-9	TRBJ1-2	.	TRBD1	TGTGCCAGCAGCTTAGCTGGACAGGGGGCGCGCGGCTATGGCTACACCTTC	CASSLAGQGARGYGYTF
TRBV5-1	TRBJ2-6	.	TRBD1	TGCGCCAGCAGCCCGACAGGGGATGTTCGGTCTGGGGCCAACGTCCTGACTTTC	CASSPTGDVRSGANVLTF
TRBV6-1	TRBJ1-5	.	.	TGTGCCAGCAGTGTCACCGGGGGCAATCAGCCCCAGCATTTT	CASSVTGGNQPQHF
TRBV7-9	TRBJ2-1	.	.	TGTGCCAGCAGCAGAGACTACGAAGACAATGAGCAGTTCTTC	CASSRDYEDNEQFF
TRBV21-1	TRBJ2-5	.	.	TGTGCCAGCAGCAAAGCGTCCGTGTACTTC	CASSKASVYF
TRBV5-1	TRBJ2-2	.	.	TGCGCCAGCAGCGGATTCGAATCGGAGGGGGGGGCCGGGGAGCTGTTTTTT	CASSGFESEGGAGELFF
TRBV29-1	TRBJ1-2	few	TRBD1	TGCAGCCCCTCGGAGGGGGACAGCCCTTTTGGCTACACCTTC	CSPSEGDSPFGYTF
TRBV5-1	TRBJ1-1	.	TRBD1	TGCGCCAGCAGCCCCGAGACAGGGGGCATAGAGGGGCCTGAAGCTTTCTTT	CASSPETGGIEGPEAFF
TRBV5-4	TRBJ2-5	few	.	TGTGCCAGCAGCTTGGTAGGGGCCGGGGAGACCCAGTACTTC	CASSLVGAGETQYF
TRBV7-3	TRBJ2-7	.	TRBD2	TGTGCCAGCAGCCTTAGCGGGAGGGGGCCCTACGAGCAGTACTTC	CASSLSGRGPYEQYF
TRBV5-8	TRBJ2-3	.	TRBD2	TGTGCCAGCAGCCTCTCTGGACTAGCGGAAGGCACAGATACGCAGTATTTT	CASSLSGLAEGTDTQYF
TRBV9	TRBJ2-3	.	TRBD2	TGTGCCAGCAGCGTAACCGCCCGGGGGGTGACAGATACGCAGTATTTT	CASSVTARGVTDTQYF
TRBV2	TRBJ2-5	.	TRBD1	TGTGCCTTGTTCAAACAGGGGGTAGGGAAAGAGACCCAGTACTTC	CALFKQGVGKETQYF
TRBV6-4	TRBJ2-3	.	TRBD2	TGTGCCAGCAGTCCAGACGGGGCGGGAGCAGCAGATACGCAGTATTTT	CASSPDGAGAADTQYF
TRBV6-6	TRBJ2-1	.	.	TGTGCCAGCAGCCAAAGGGAAGGGGGCTACAATGAGCAGTTCTTC	CASSQREGGYNEQFF
TRBV2	TRBJ2-3	.	.	TGTGCCAGCAGCGGCCTTCAGGGCGGCACAGATACGCAGTATTTT	CASSGLQGGTDTQYF
TRBV18	TRBJ2-3	.	.	TGTGCCAGCTCACTACAGGGCACAGATACGCAGTATTTT	CASSLQGTDTQYF
TRBV18	TRBJ2-5	.	.	TGTGCCAGCTCACCTTTAGGGGCTCTAGAAGAGACCCAGTACTTC	CASSPLGALEETQYF
TRBV7-8	TRBJ2-2	.	.	TGTGCCAGCAGGCCACCGGGACTTATTAACACCGGGGAGCTGTTTTTT	CASRPPGLINTGELFF